This T cell receptor beta chain was sequenced during a study of T cells in Graves' hyperthyroidism and ophthalmopathy. About the study: Peripheral blood was acquired at first diagnosis, ahead of any therapy whatsoever. General study results and limits: Ophthalmopathy and stable hyperthyroidism were told apart by a 13 V-J model.

The CDR3 contains 14 residues. V lost 5 bases, J lost 4 bases, and 11 bases lay in between. Germline values: CDR1 SGHTA, CDR2 FQGNSA. Any patient presenting with uncontrolled infection, other autoimmune disease, pregnancy or lactation was left out. The authors obtained PBMCs from over 8 ml of fresh peripheral blood. RNA transcripts provided the source from which TCR beta CDR3 regions were amplified. Researchers ran a first-round RT-PCR on the TCR CDR3 using the HTBI primer set. A single record per CDR3 protein comes from TCRdb applying MiXCR to the multiplex PCR reads. The sample has approximately 410,000 distinct CDR3 sequences; approximately 14% are singletons. As to this clonotype: The antigen remains undetermined.

Source material: blood. The receptor was isolated from a woman aged 18-35 years with Graves' hyperthyroidism. V is TRBV7-2 and J is TRBJ2-2, with D unresolved. CDR3 DNA sequence: TGTGCCAGCAGCCGCTCCTGGGTCACCGGGGAGCTGTTTTTT. Its translation: CASSRSWVTGELFF.